The 3 T cell receptor beta chains presented below share a single source sample, sequenced in a study of blood T cell repertoires in COVID-19. Using immunoSEQ multiplex PCR, the repertoire was profiled, and TCRdb retains in-frame clones only, with some absent. The sample lists around 50,000 clones, 70% to 85% occurring once. Sequenced: peripheral blood. These receptors were taken from a human donor in a cohort sampled during active COVID-19.

V usage is TRBV24-1 and J usage is TRBJ2-7, with TRBD2 matching over 14 bases. The CDR3 loop spans 16 amino acids. Germline CDR1 is KGHDR and CDR2 is SFDVKD. The trim removed 4 bases at V and 6 bases at J, leaving 7 bases unmatched. The CDR3 region has the DNA TGTGCCACCAGTGACCCCGGACTAGCGGGAGGATCCGAGCAGTACTTC. The encoded protein is CATSDPGLAGGSEQYF.

The chain has TRBV19 and TRBJ2-4, with D perhaps matching TRBD1 (5 bases). V was clipped by 5 bases and J by 9 bases, with 11 bases between them. The CDR3 sequence is 12 residues long. CDR1 and CDR2 (germline): LNHDA, SQIVND (reference sequence). This chain's CDR3 is CASSADRGIQYF. CDR3 sequence (DNA): TGTGCCAGTAGTGCCGACAGAGGCATTCAGTACTTC.

The chain joins TRBV7-2 to TRBJ1-1; 9 bases are shared with TRBD1. Germline V CDR1 and CDR2: SGHTA, FQGNSA. There are 14 residues in the CDR3. J was trimmed by 4 bases and V by 4 bases; bases with no gene match: 4. The CDR3 sequence is CASSSTGGSTEAFF. The DNA for the CDR3 is TGTGCCAGCAGCTCGACAGGGGGGAGCACTGAAGCTTTCTTT. Together with reference TRBV7-2 and TRBJ1-1, the CDR3 gives the full variable domain: GAGVSQSPSNKVTEKGKDVELRCDPISGHTALYWYRQSLGQGLEFLIYFQGNSAPDKSGLPSDRFSAERTGGSVSTLTIQRTQQEDSAVYLCASSSTGGSTEAFFGQGTRLTVV.